This T cell receptor beta chain was obtained from a study of regulatory and conventional T cells in RAG deficiency. Notes on the study in general: Control T-cell subsets had markedly higher Shannon entropy and lower Simpson indices than RAG-deficient patients. Omenn patients showed >85% Treg-Tconv overlap and shorter CDR3 lengths. In Omenn syndrome, sorted "Tregs" may be peripherally activated cells.

Notes on this clone: Its antigen is not known.

The germline V gene encodes CDR1 SEHNR and CDR2 FQNEAQ (reference sequence). CDR3 length: 14 residues. V lost 3 bases and J lost 6, with 12 bases in between. Assay: immunoSEQ multiplex PCR; the TCRdb copy retains only in-frame clones and omits some. The top ten hold roughly 30% of the sample, which has roughly 8,100 clones, 70% to 90% seen once. This same sample was also taken into another study, of regulatory T cells. That source reports: Amplification used 52 TRBV primers and 13 TRBJ primers. Regulatory T cells showed the strongest V-J pair restriction and V/J gene skewing among patient repertoires.

This chain connects TRBV7-9 to TRBJ2-1, with D maybe TRBD2 (6 bases). The specimen was CD8+ T cells sorted from blood. The source of this sequence is a human donor in good health. The CDR3, as DNA: TGTGCCAGCAGCTTCGGGGGTCTGAGCAATGAGCAGTTCTTC. This encodes CASSFGGLSNEQFF.